This TCR beta chain was captured by sequencing in a study of cytomegalovirus exposure and HLA in healthy donors. Study information: Out of roughly 200 million T cells, an earlier analysis found 117 million unique TCR beta sequences in total.

It was with 60 Vbeta and 13 Jbeta primers that the PCR ran. Original methodology: As a later analysis found, there were around 86 million unique TCR beta chains, of which roughly 11 million were shared. Assay: immunoSEQ multiplex PCR; the TCRdb copy retains only in-frame clones and omits some. That table supplies the V and J calls and clone size; D and trimming were determined from the DNA. The sample contains about 30,000 clones, approximately 87% of which appear only once. CDR1 and CDR2 (germline): SGHTA, FQGTGA. This CDR3 is built from 15 residues. Trimming shortened V by 2 bases and J by 2 bases, and 11 bases separated the two germline ends. Whole-study results and caveats: Later analysis identified 17,000 or so TCR beta sequences associated with HLA alleles, using a false discovery rate threshold of 0.05. A later look showed TCR association rates differing by HLA locus, highest for DRB1 and lowest for HLA-C.

This clone was counted a single time. Its antigen remains unidentified. This TCR came from a boy under 18 in good health and CMV-seronegative. Material: PBMCs. The chain is built from TRBV7-3 and TRBJ2-3, with D maybe TRBD2 (7 bases). CDR3 amino acids: CASSLSGGATDTQYF. The CDR3 bases are TGTGCCAGCAGCTTATCGGGGGGCGCCACAGATACGCAGTATTTT.